The entry below gives a single TCR beta chain sequence along with its context. Antigen specificity is unknown. This sample is part of a study of cytomegalovirus exposure and HLA in healthy donors. Overall study findings and caveats: Most of the TCR beta V segments (in an earlier analysis) were productive either about 90% or about 30% of the time.

The PCR used 60 Vbeta and 13 Jbeta primers. TCRdb's table, derived via immunoSEQ multiplex PCR, lists solely in-frame clones and lacks some. Of roughly 67,000 clones listed, roughly 78% were seen once; the top ten hold approximately 9.8%. The V gene's germline CDR1 is SGHVS and CDR2 FQNEAQ. The CDR3 is made up of 17 amino acids. J was trimmed by 3 bases and V by 0 bases; bases with no gene match: 8. The chain joins TRBV7-8 to TRBJ2-7, with 10 bases matching TRBD2. The sample comprised PBMCs. The clonotype comes from a middle-aged man in good health and CMV-seronegative. For the CDR3, the DNA is TGTGCCAGCAGCTTAGCTAGCGGGAGGTCGAGATTCTACGAGCAGTACTTC. It yields the protein CASSLASGRSRFYEQYF.